The 6 T cell receptor beta chains below were found in one sample sequenced in a study of shared clonotypes between healthy human individuals. The data were produced by immunoSEQ multiplex PCR, yet TCRdb's version contains in-frame clones alone and is incomplete. The sample consists of roughly 1,500,000 clones, 98% of them appearing once. Sequencing was carried out using naive CD4+ T cells sorted from blood. Subset meaning: CD45RA+ positively selected. The receptors stem from a man between 25 and 39 years old in good health.

V usage is TRBV9 and J usage is TRBJ2-5, with D maybe TRBD2 (6 bases). The CDR3 sequence is 15 residues long. The ends were cut back, 3 bases at V and 2 bases at J, with 14 bases in the middle. Germline assignment: CDR1 SGDLS and CDR2 YYNGEE. CDR3 sequence (DNA): TGTGCCAGCAGCGGCACCGGGACTCCTCAAGAGACCCAGTACTTC. Amino acids: CASSGTGTPQETQYF.

The rearrangement links TRBV7-8 to TRBJ2-2, with D possibly being TRBD1 (6 bases). Germline V gene data show CDR1 as SGHVS and CDR2 as FQNEAQ. V was clipped by 8 bases and J by 3 bases, with 10 bases between them. This CDR3 is 13 amino acids long. This chain's CDR3 is CASGNRDTGELFF. The CDR3 DNA follows: TGTGCCAGCGGGAACAGGGACACCGGGGAGCTGTTTTTT.

The rearrangement uses TRBV25-1 and TRBJ1-4; 7 nucleotides align to TRBD1. CDR1 MGHDK and CDR2 SYGVNS come from the germline V gene. J was trimmed by 4 bases and V by 2 bases; bases with no gene match: 4. This CDR3 contains 15 residues. CDR3 sequence: CASSELRGDNEKLFF. The DNA of the CDR3 is TGTGCCAGCAGTGAACTCAGGGGGGATAATGAAAAACTGTTTTTT.

The chain couples TRBV18 to TRBJ1-3; 7 nucleotides align to TRBD1. The ends lost 4 bases at V and 4 bases at J; junction bases unmatched: 7. The CDR3 covers 15 residues. Looked up from germline, CDR1 is KGHSH and CDR2 is LQKENI. The CDR3 bases are TGTGCCAGCTCACTTCAGGGGGTTCAAGGAAACACCATATATTTT. Its protein is CASSLQGVQGNTIYF.

Notes on this clone: This CDR3 is also generated by other DNA sequences in the sample. The chain couples TRBV29-1 to TRBJ2-3; 10 bases agree with TRBD2. The trim removed 6 bases at V and 2 bases at J, leaving 2 bases unmatched. The CDR3 length is 13 residues. Germline CDR1 and CDR2: SQVTM and ANQGSEA. The CDR3 here is CSVSGRVTDTQYF. In nucleotides, the CDR3 is TGCAGCGTCAGCGGGAGGGTCACAGATACGCAGTATTTT.

The genes are TRBV19 and TRBJ2-2, with 9 bases aligning to TRBD2. This CDR3 region has 15 residues. Losses at the gene ends were 5 bases for V and 6 bases for J; bases not matched to a gene: 7. CDR1 is LNHDA and CDR2 is SQIVND in the germline V gene (reference sequence). The CDR3 DNA reads TGTGCCAGTAGTCTTAGAACTAGCGGGTCCGGGGAGCTGTTTTTT. This translates into CASSLRTSGSGELFF.